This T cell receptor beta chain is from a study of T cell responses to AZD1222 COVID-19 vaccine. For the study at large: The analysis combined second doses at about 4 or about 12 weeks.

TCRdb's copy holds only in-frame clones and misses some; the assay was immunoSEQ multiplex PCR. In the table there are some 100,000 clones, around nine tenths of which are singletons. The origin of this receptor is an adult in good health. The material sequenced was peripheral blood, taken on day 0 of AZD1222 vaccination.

The CDR3 sequence: CARRTIYNEQFF. CDR3 coding DNA: TGTGCCAGAAGGACTATCTACAATGAGCAGTTCTTC. This rearrangement joins TRBV5-3 to TRBJ2-1, with D tentatively TRBD2 (5 bases). TRBV5-3 is an ORF, and what it does is uncertain. The V gene lost 5 bases and the J gene lost 3 bases, with 6 bases spanning the gap. The CDR3 runs to 12 residues.